Below are 14 T cell receptor beta chains sequenced from a single sample in a study of radiation and T cells in renal cell carcinoma (dated by TCRdb to the early 2020s). The method behind the library was the immunoSEQ multiplex PCR assay. TCRdb stores this immuneACCESS table with in-frame sequences only. Part of the clones is absent; in the studies checked, under half of the shortfall reflects unresolved V genes, and no reason is known for the rest. The table for this sample lists tens of thousands of clones; about four fifths of them were counted only once. The ten top clones hold around 6.3% of the sample. Taken with the paper, the label for time point translates to: baseline pretreatment blood. This sample's treatment or condition label indicates: 15 Gy SBRT to primary tumor, nephrectomy 4 weeks later. Sequencing used blood, obtained from a patient whose treatment included radiotherapy and nephrectomy. These receptors were taken from a man aged 55-75 years with renal cell carcinoma.

This chain links TRBV5-6 with TRBJ1-2, with D possibly matching TRBD1 (5 bases). Germline V gene lookup returns CDR1 SGHDT and CDR2 YYEEEE. The CDR3 runs 13 residues. The V end lost 3 bases, the J end lost 8 bases, and 14 bases lay between the germline ends. The CDR3 loop is CASSYPIGDGYTF. The CDR3 DNA follows: TGTGCCAGCAGCTACCCAATTGGGGACGGCTACACCTTC.

A single count supports this clone. The chain combines TRBV7-2 with TRBJ2-1; 9 bases map to TRBD2. V was pared by 2 bases and J by 4 bases, with 3 bases of the junction left unmatched. CDR1 and CDR2 from the germline V gene are SGHTA and FQGNSA. The CDR3 has 15 residues. The CDR3 DNA sequence: TGTGCCAGCAGCTTAAGGCTAGCGGGGTACAATGAGCAGTTCTTC. This codes for CASSLRLAGYNEQFF. Full variable domain (remainder filled in from reference TRBV7-2 and TRBJ2-1): GAGVSQSPSNKVTEKGKDVELRCDPISGHTALYWYRQSLGQGLEFLIYFQGNSAPDKSGLPSDRFSAERTGGSVSTLTIQRTQQEDSAVYLCASSLRLAGYNEQFFGPGTRLTVL.

CDR3 loop: CASSWKLGSGELFF. For the CDR3, the DNA is TGTGCCAGCAGCTGGAAACTAGGTTCCGGGGAGCTGTTTTTT. The chain couples TRBV27 to TRBJ2-2, with TRBD2 as a possible D gene (5 bases). This CDR3 contains 14 residues. V was cut by 6 bases and J by 6 bases, with 14 bases left in between. The germline V gene encodes CDR1 MNHEY and CDR2 SMNVEV (reference sequence).

The chain combines TRBV7-6 with TRBJ1-1; a weak D match, TRBD1 (6 bases). V gave up 5 bases and J gave up 1 base, with 8 bases separating them. The CDR3 totals 13 residues. CDR1 is SGHVS and CDR2 is FNYEAQ in the germline V gene. Here the CDR3 reads CASSMTGNTEAFF. The CDR3 DNA follows: TGTGCCAGCAGCATGACAGGGAACACTGAAGCTTTCTTT.

This chain links TRBV28 with TRBJ2-7; no definite D call. Per the germline V gene, CDR1 is MDHEN and CDR2 is SYDVKM. This CDR3 has 13 residues. The V end was cut by 9 bases, the J end by 9 bases, with 21 bases between. The CDR3 nucleotides read TGTGCCAGTGAATTAGGGTTATTACGAGGGCAGTACTTC. It translates to CASELGLLRGQYF.

This clone turned up a few times. The J gene is TRBJ2-5, the V gene TRBV29-1, with no clear D. V was trimmed by 3 bases and J by 4 bases, leaving 9 bases between them. Germline V gene sequence: CDR1 SQVTM, CDR2 ANQGSEA. The CDR3 consists of 12 residues. In nucleotides, the CDR3 is TGCAGCGTTGACGAAAGCAGAGAGACCCAGTACTTC. Its translation is CSVDESRETQYF.

The chain joins TRBV7-2 to TRBJ2-5; D not resolved. The CDR3 covers 12 residues. The V gene's germline CDR1 is SGHTA and CDR2 FQGNSA. Trimming stripped 2 bases from V and 8 bases from J, with 9 bases between. The DNA for the CDR3 is TGTGCCAGCAGCTTAACGAAGAGAACCCAGTACTTC. This translates into CASSLTKRTQYF.

V usage is TRBV11-2 and J usage is TRBJ1-4, with a tentative D call TRBD1 (5 bases). V was clipped by 1 base and J by 5 bases, with 11 bases between them. The CDR3 is made up of 15 amino acids. The V gene's germline CDR1 is SGHAT and CDR2 FQNNGV. CDR3 residues: CASSLGGQGNEKLFF. The DNA of the CDR3 is TGTGCCAGCAGCTTAGGTGGGCAGGGAAATGAAAAACTGTTTTTT.

The V and J genes are TRBV5-1 and TRBJ2-3; 14 positions match TRBD2. The CDR3 is 15 amino acids. Germline V CDR1 and CDR2: SGHRS, YFSETQ. V lost 4 bases to trimming and J lost 4 bases; unmatched junction nucleotides: 2. The CDR3 sequence is CASSTTSGGADTQYF. CDR3 coding DNA: TGCGCCAGCAGCACGACTAGCGGGGGGGCAGATACGCAGTATTTT. The whole variable domain, remainder taken from reference TRBV5-1 and TRBJ2-3, is KAGVTQTPRYLIKTRGQQVTLSCSPISGHRSVSWYQQTPGQGLQFLFEYFSETQRNKGNFPGRFSGRQFSNSRSEMNVSTLELGDSALYLCASSTTSGGADTQYFGPGTRLTVL.

The rearrangement links TRBV19 to TRBJ2-7, with D perhaps TRBD2 (5 bases). Per germline, CDR1 LNHDA and CDR2 SQIVND (reference sequence). The ends were cut back, 4 bases at V and 4 bases at J, with 14 bases in the middle. This CDR3 is built from 14 residues. The CDR3 nucleotides are TGTGCCAGTAGTAGGGCCGGGAAGGTATACGAGCAGTACTTC. Protein sequence: CASSRAGKVYEQYF.

This clone was recorded a few times. The chain couples TRBV28 to TRBJ1-4, with a weak D call TRBD1 (6 bases). V lost 6 bases, J lost 14 bases, and 22 bases lay in between. The germline CDR1 and CDR2 sequences are MDHEN and SYDVKM. The CDR3 contains 14 residues. As DNA, the CDR3 is TGTGCCAGCAGCCCTCCATCCGGGACAAATCTTCTGTTTTTT. It specifies CASSPPSGTNLLFF. Using reference TRBV28 and TRBJ1-4 for the parts outside the CDR3, the full variable domain is DVKVTQSSRYLVKRTGEKVFLECVQDMDHENMFWYRQDPGLGLRLIYFSYDVKMKEKGDIPEGYSVSREKKERFSLILESASTNQTSMYLCASSPPSGTNLLFFGSGTQLSVL.

This clone has a handful of counts. The sample holds other DNA sequences that translate to the same CDR3. Here the CDR3 DNA reads TGTGCCAGCAGCTTAGCGGGAGAGGGCGGGGAGCTGTTTTTT. Encoded protein: CASSLAGEGGELFF. The rearrangement links TRBV5-4 to TRBJ2-2; the match to TRBD2 covers 8 bases. In germline, CDR1 is SGHNT, CDR2 YYREEE (reference sequence). Germline trimming cut 2 bases from V and 7 bases from J; bases unmatched to any gene: 4. The CDR3 totals 14 residues.

The J gene is TRBJ2-3, the V gene TRBV7-9, with TRBD2 matching 11 bases. There are 15 residues in the CDR3. V lost 5 bases, J lost 2 bases, and 3 bases stayed unmatched. CDR1 and CDR2 (germline): SEHNR, FQNEAQ (reference sequence). The CDR3 DNA follows: TGTGCCAGCAGCCCGGGACTAGCGGTCACAGATACGCAGTATTTT. It specifies CASSPGLAVTDTQYF.

This clone was seen a handful of times. The J gene is TRBJ2-7, the V gene TRBV6-1, with 7 nucleotides matching TRBD1. Per the germline V gene, CDR1 is MNHNS and CDR2 is SASEGT. The V gene end was trimmed by 4 bases and the J gene end by 3 bases; junction bases not matched to a gene: 18. CDR3 length: 18 amino acids. The CDR3 loop is CASSGRFPSRTGYYEQYF. DNA of the CDR3: TGTGCCAGCAGTGGGCGCTTCCCCTCAAGGACAGGATACTACGAGCAGTACTTC.